This passage covers 7 T cell receptor beta chains from one sample sequenced in a study of T-cell memory formation after mild COVID-19 (dated by TCRdb to the early 2020s). Libraries were constructed by 5' RACE. TCRdb names Illumina NovaSeq 6000 as the instrument used. The public reads were reprocessed in TCRdb via fastp at Q25 and MiXCR, keeping in-frame beta chains. Identical CDR3 proteins give one entry, which carries the most common genes and DNA. The sample table holds around 390,000 distinct CDR3 sequences, of which around a sixth were seen once. The ten largest clones add up to about a fifth of the sample. Sequencing was done on a sample of PBMCs or a T cell subset sorted from them (not recorded which). These receptors were collected from a man in his late teens or twenties who had mild COVID-19 (a few samples of this study predate the infection). The sample titles of this study are shuffled in the database, so cell type and time point are left out; the donor was told from shared clones.

The chain uses TRBV4-2 and TRBJ2-2; D unclear. Trimming removed 0 bases from V and 7 bases from J, with 9 bases in between. The CDR3 has 14 amino acids. Germline assignment: CDR1 LGHNA and CDR2 YNFKEQ. The CDR3 here is CASSQDRGLGELFF. In DNA, the CDR3 is TGTGCCAGCAGCCAAGATAGAGGTCTCGGGGAGCTGTTTTTT.

In this sample, this clonotype turned up a few times. In nucleotides, the CDR3 is TGCAGCGTTGAAGTAGTTGGACATTTAGAGACCCAGTACTTC. Translation gives CSVEVVGHLETQYF. The chain carries TRBV29-1 and TRBJ2-5, with a possible D match to TRBD1 (5 bases). V was shortened by 1 base and J by 4 bases, with 13 bases between the two germline ends. This CDR3 has 14 residues. Germline V lookup: CDR1 SQVTM, CDR2 ANQGSEA.

The V and J genes are TRBV5-4 and TRBJ2-3; 12 bases agree with TRBD2. CDR3 size: 16 residues. CDR1 SGHNT and CDR2 YYREEE come from the germline V gene (reference sequence). With 0 bases clipped from V and 5 bases from J, the junction kept 4 bases outside the gene matches. CDR3 DNA sequence: TGTGCCAGCAGCTTGGAATCTAGCGGGAGGGGAGATACGCAGTATTTT. As protein: CASSLESSGRGDTQYF.

This clonotype was recorded only once. The V call is TRBV11-2, the J call TRBJ2-3, with 9 bases fitting TRBD2. V shed 7 bases and J 3 bases; nucleotides not matched to a gene: 5. The CDR3 is 14 residues long. Per the germline V gene, CDR1 is SGHAT and CDR2 is FQNNGV. The CDR3 sequence: CASTGTSRTDTQYF. The CDR3 nucleotides are TGTGCCAGCACCGGGACTAGCAGGACAGATACGCAGTATTTT.

This chain uses TRBV3-1 with TRBJ1-4, with D perhaps TRBD1 (5 bases). The germline CDR1 and CDR2 sequences are LGHDT and YNNKEL (reference sequence). Trimming removed 0 bases at V and 5 bases at J, with 13 bases between. This CDR3 is built from 16 residues. Here the CDR3 DNA reads TGTGCCAGCAGCCAAGATCTCCCAGGGTTGAATGAAAAACTGTTTTTT. This gives the protein CASSQDLPGLNEKLFF.

The rearrangement joins TRBV7-2 to TRBJ1-3; D is possibly TRBD1 (5 bases). CDR3 size: 16 residues. The V end was cut by 3 bases, the J end by 4 bases, with 16 bases between. In germline, CDR1 is SGHTA, CDR2 FQGNSA. The CDR3 DNA is TGTGCCAGCAGCTTTCGGCAGGGTGGAGCGGGAAACACCATATATTTT. This codes for CASSFRQGGAGNTIYF.

DNA for the CDR3: TGTGCCTGGAGTACTTCAGGTGAAGCTTTCTTT. Amino acids: CAWSTSGEAFF. The V and J genes are TRBV30 and TRBJ1-1; no clear D gene. Trimming removed 2 bases from V and 7 bases from J, with 8 bases in between. The CDR3 is 11 amino acids. In germline, CDR1 is GTSNPN, CDR2 SVGIG (reference sequence).